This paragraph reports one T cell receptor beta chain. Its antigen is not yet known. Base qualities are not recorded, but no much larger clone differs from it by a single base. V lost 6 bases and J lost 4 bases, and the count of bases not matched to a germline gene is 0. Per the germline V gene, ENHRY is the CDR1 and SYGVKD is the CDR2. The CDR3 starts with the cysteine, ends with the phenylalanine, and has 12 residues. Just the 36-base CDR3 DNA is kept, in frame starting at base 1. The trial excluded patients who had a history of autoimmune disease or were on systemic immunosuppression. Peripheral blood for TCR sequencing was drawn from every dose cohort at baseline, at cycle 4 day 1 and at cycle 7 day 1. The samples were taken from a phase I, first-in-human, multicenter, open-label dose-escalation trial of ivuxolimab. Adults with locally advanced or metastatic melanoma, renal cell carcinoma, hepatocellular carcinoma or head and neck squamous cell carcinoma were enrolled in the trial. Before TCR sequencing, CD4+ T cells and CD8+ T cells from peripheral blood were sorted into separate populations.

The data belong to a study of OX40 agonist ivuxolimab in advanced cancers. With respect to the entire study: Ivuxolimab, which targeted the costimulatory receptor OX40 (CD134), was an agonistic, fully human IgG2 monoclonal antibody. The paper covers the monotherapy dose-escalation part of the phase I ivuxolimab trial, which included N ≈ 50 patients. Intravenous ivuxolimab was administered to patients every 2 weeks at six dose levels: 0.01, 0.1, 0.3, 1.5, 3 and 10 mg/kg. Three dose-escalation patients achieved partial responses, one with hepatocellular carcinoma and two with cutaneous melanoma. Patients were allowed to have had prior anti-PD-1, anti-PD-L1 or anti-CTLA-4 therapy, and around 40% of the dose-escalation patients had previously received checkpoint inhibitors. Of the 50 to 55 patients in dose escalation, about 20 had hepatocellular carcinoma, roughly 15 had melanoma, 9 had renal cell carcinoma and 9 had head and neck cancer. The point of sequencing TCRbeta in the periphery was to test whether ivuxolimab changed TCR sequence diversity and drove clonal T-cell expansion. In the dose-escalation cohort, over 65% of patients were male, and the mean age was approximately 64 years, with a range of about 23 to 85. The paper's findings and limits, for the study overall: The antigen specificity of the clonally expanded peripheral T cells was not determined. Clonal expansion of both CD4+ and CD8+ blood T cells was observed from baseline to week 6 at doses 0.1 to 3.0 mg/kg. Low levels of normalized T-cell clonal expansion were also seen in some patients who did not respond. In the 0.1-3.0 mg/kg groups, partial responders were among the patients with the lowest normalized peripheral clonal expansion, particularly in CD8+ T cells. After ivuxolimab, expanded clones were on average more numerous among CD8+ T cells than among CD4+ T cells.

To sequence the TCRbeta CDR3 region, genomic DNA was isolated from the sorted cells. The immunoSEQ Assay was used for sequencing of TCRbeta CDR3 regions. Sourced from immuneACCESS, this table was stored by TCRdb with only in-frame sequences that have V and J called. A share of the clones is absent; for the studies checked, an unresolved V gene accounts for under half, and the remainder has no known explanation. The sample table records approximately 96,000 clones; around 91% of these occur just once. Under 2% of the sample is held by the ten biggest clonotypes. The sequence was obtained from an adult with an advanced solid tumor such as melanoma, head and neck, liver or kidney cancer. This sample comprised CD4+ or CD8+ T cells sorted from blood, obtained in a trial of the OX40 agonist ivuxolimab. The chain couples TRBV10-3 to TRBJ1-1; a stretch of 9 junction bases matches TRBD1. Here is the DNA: TGTGCCATCAGGACAGGGGGCACTGAAGCTTTCTTT. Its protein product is CAIRTGGTEAFF.